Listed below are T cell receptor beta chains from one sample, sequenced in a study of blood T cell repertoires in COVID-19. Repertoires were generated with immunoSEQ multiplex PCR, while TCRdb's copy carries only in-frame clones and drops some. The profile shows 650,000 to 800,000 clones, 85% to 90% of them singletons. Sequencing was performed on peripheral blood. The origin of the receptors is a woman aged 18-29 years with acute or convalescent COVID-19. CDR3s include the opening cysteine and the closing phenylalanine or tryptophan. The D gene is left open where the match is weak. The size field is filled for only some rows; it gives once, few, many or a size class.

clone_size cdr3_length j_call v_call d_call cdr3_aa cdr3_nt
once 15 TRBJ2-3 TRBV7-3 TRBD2 CASSQGTSGYDTQYF TGTGCCAGCAGCCAAGGGACTAGCGGGTATGATACGCAGTATTTT
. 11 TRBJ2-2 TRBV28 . CASKRAGELFF TGTGCCAGCAAGAGAGCCGGGGAGCTGTTTTTT
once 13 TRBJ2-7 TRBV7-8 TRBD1 CASSPRTGYEQYF TGTGCCAGCAGCCCCAGGACAGGGTACGAGCAGTACTTC
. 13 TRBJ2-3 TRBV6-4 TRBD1 CASSADRLDTQYF TGTGCCAGCAGCGCGGACAGGCTGGATACGCAGTATTTT
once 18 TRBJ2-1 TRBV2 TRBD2 CASSEGMFGGSSYNEQFF TGTGCCAGCAGTGAAGGGATGTTCGGGGGGAGCTCCTACAATGAGCAGTTCTTC
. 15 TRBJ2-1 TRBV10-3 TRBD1 CAIRDPRQGPNEQFF TGTGCCATCAGGGACCCGAGACAGGGACCCAATGAGCAGTTCTTC
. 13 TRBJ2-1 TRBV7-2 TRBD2 CAWGLAGSNEQFF TGTGCCTGGGGGCTAGCGGGGAGTAATGAGCAGTTCTTC
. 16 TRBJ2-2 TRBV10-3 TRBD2 CAISEGTSGRTGELFF TGTGCCATCAGTGAGGGGACTAGCGGGAGAACCGGGGAGCTGTTTTTT
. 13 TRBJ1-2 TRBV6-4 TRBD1 CASRSRDRDGYTF TGTGCCAGCAGATCCCGGGACAGGGATGGCTACACCTTC
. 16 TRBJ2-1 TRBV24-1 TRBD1 CATSDFRDRGINEQFF TGTGCCACCAGTGATTTCCGGGACAGGGGTATCAATGAGCAGTTCTTC
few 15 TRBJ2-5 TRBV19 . CASSIVSQGKETQYF TGTGCCAGTAGTATAGTCTCGCAGGGAAAAGAGACCCAGTACTTC
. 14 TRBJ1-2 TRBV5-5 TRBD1 CASSSAGTAYGYTF TGTGCCAGCAGCTCTGCCGGGACAGCTTATGGCTACACCTTC
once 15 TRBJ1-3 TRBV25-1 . CASSEGLYSGNTIYF TGTGCCAGCAGTGAGGGGCTATACTCTGGAAACACCATATATTTT
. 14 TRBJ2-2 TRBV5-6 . CASSLLLASGELFF TGTGCCAGCAGCTTGTTACTAGCCTCCGGGGAGCTGTTTTTT
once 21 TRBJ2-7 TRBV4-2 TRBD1 CASSRDDVLSARTGKRYEQYF TGTGCCAGCAGCCGTGATGACGTTTTAAGCGCGAGGACAGGGAAACGCTACGAGCAGTACTTC
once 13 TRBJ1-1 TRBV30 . CAWSVAQNTEAFF TGTGCCTGGAGTGTAGCCCAGAACACTGAAGCTTTCTTT
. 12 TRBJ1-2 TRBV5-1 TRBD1 CASSSDRGGYTF TGCGCCAGCAGCTCGGACAGGGGAGGCTACACCTTC
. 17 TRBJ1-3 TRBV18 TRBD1 CASSPPPGTVSGNTIYF TGTGCCAGCTCACCCCCCCCCGGGACAGTCTCTGGAAACACCATATATTTT
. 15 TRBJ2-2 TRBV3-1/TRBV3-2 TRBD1 CASSPLRTGSGELFF TGTGCCAGCAGCCCCCTCCGGACAGGGTCCGGGGAGCTGTTTTTT
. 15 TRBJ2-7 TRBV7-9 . CASSLMQGRNYEQYF TGTGCCAGCAGCTTAATGCAGGGGCGCAACTACGAGCAGTACTTC
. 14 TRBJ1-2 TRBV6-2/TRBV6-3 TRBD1 CASSYAGGSDGYTF TGTGCCAGCAGTTATGCAGGGGGCTCTGATGGCTACACCTTC
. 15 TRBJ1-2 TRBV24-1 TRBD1 CATSDSRGRNYGYTF TGTGCCACCAGTGATTCGAGGGGGCGAAACTATGGCTACACCTTC
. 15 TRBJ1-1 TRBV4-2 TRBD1 CASSQHTGESTEAFF TGTGCCAGCAGCCAACATACAGGGGAATCCACTGAAGCTTTCTTT
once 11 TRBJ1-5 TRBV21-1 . CASSKQQPQHF TGTGCCAGCAGCAAACAGCAGCCCCAGCATTTT
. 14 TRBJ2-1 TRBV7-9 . CASSLGHSYNEQFF TGTGCCAGCAGCTTGGGACACTCCTACAATGAGCAGTTCTTC
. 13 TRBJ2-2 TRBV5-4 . CASSLGETGELFF TGTGCCAGCAGCTTGGGAGAAACCGGGGAGCTGTTTTTT
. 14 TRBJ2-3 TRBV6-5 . CARGSRPHTDTQYF TGTGCCAGGGGCAGCCGTCCACACACAGATACGCAGTATTTT
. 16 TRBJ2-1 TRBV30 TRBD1 CAVLPGQVSSYNEQFF TGTGCCGTCCTCCCGGGACAGGTTAGCTCCTACAATGAGCAGTTCTTC
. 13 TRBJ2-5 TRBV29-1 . CSVESPVRETQYF TGCAGCGTTGAATCCCCAGTCAGAGAGACCCAGTACTTC
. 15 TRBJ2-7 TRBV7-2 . CASSERRGQTYEQYF TGTGCCAGCAGCGAGAGACGCGGCCAGACCTACGAGCAGTACTTC
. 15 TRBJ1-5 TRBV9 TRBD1 CASSVDGQADQPQHF TGTGCCAGCAGCGTAGATGGACAGGCAGATCAGCCCCAGCATTTT
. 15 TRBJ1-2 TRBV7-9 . CASSLLRGFDYGYTF TGTGCCAGCAGCTTACTTCGAGGGTTCGACTATGGCTACACCTTC
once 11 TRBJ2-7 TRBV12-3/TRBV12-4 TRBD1 CATRQGNEQYF TGTGCCACTAGACAGGGGAACGAGCAGTACTTC
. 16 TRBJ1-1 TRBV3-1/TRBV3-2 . CASSQDRLQQYTEAFF TGTGCCAGCAGCCAAGATCGGTTACAGCAATACACTGAAGCTTTCTTT
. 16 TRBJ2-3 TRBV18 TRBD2 CASSPAIRLAGDTQYF TGTGCCAGCTCGCCCGCTATAAGACTAGCTGGAGATACGCAGTATTTT
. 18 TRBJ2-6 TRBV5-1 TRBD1 CASSYGQGRSSGANVLTF TGCGCCAGCAGCTACGGACAGGGGAGGAGCTCTGGGGCCAACGTCCTGACTTTC
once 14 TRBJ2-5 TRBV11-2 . CASSPQGWMETQYF TGTGCCAGCAGTCCACAGGGTTGGATGGAGACCCAGTACTTC
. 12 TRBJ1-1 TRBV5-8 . CASSRGNTEAFF TGTGCCAGCAGCCGAGGTAACACTGAAGCTTTCTTT
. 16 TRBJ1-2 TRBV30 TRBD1 CAWSDAGTGTNYGYTF TGTGCCTGGAGTGACGCCGGGACAGGGACTAACTATGGCTACACCTTC
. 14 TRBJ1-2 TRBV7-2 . CASRPPGNPYGYTF TGTGCCAGCAGGCCCCCAGGGAACCCTTATGGCTACACCTTC
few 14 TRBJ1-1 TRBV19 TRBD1 CASSSLGGSAEAFF TGTGCCAGTAGTTCCCTAGGGGGCTCGGCTGAAGCTTTCTTT
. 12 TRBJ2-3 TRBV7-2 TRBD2 CASSLKPSGANF TGTGCCAGCAGCTTAAAACCTAGCGGGGCTAATTTT
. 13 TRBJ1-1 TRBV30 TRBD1 CAWNPTGGGWSFF TGTGCCTGGAACCCGACAGGGGGCGGATGGAGTTTCTTT